This T cell receptor beta chain is from a study of shared clonotypes between healthy human individuals. This CDR3 has 13 residues. Trimming cost V 4 bases and J 3 bases, with 9 bases left between them. The germline V gene has CDR1 SNHLY and CDR2 FYNNEI. TCRdb keeps only in-frame clones here, not all; method: immunoSEQ multiplex PCR. The sample has more than 900,000 clones, around 78% seen once; the top ten hold around 0.61%. The TCR was taken from a young man in good health. Some clones in this sample may be carry-over from other donors' samples. Sequenced: memory CD4+ T cells from PBMCs. Specified subset: CD45RA-negative fraction. The V call is TRBV2, the J call TRBJ1-1; D is uncertain. The CDR3 loop is CASSGQRYTEAFF. In DNA form, the CDR3 reads TGTGCCAGCAGTGGGCAGCGTTACACTGAAGCTTTCTTT.